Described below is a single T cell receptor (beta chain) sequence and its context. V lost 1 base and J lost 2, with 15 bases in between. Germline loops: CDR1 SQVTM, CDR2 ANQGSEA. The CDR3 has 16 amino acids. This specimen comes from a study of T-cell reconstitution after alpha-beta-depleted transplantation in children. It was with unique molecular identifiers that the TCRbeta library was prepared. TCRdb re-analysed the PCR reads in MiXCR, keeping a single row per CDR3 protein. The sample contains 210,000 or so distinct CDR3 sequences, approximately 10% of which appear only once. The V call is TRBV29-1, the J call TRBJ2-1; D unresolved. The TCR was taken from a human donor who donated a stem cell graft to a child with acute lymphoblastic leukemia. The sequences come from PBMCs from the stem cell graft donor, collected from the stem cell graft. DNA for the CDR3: TGCAGCGTTGAAGGGTCAGCCGGAGAAACCTACAATGAGCAGTTCTTC. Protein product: CSVEGSAGETYNEQFF.